Listed below are T cell receptor beta chains from one sample, sequenced in a study of a mutant IDH1 vaccine in newly diagnosed glioma. Assay: immunoSEQ multiplex PCR; the TCRdb copy retains only in-frame clones and omits some. This sample has some 61,000 clones; 65% to 90% occur once, and the top ten carry 2.9%. Sequenced here: PBMCs, sampled from a glioma patient treated with radiotherapy, temozolomide or both. The receptor set was obtained from a man between 25 and 39 years old with glioma. Each CDR3 is given with its conserved first and last residue. A D gene is named only where the DNA matches it firmly. Size tells how often a clone was seen (once, few, many) or the class of an expanded clone, and some rows leave it out.

V gene	clone size	D gene	J gene	CDR3 protein	CDR3 DNA
TRBV7-9	NA	NA	TRBJ2-7	CASLGGVSYEQYF	TGTGCCAGCCTCGGCGGCGTCTCCTACGAGCAGTACTTC
TRBV6-4	few	TRBD1	TRBJ2-7	CASKTGGRFYEQYF	TGTGCCAGCAAGACAGGGGGGCGGTTCTACGAGCAGTACTTC
TRBV13	NA	TRBD1	TRBJ1-5	CASSLGGQGNQPQHF	TGTGCCAGCAGTTTAGGGGGACAGGGCAATCAGCCCCAGCATTTT
TRBV9	once	TRBD1	TRBJ1-2	CASSVSTGGENYGYTF	TGTGCCAGCAGCGTCTCAACAGGGGGCGAGAACTATGGCTACACCTTC
TRBV7-9	few	NA	TRBJ1-1	CASRDSGRMNTEAFF	TGTGCCAGCAGGGATAGCGGACGGATGAACACTGAAGCTTTCTTT
TRBV5-1	NA	NA	TRBJ1-5	CASSLAPTDNQPQHF	TGCGCCAGCAGCTTGGCCCCGACAGACAATCAGCCCCAGCATTTT
TRBV18	NA	NA	TRBJ1-3	CASSPRQTSGNTIYF	TGTGCCAGCTCACCGCGACAGACCTCTGGAAACACCATATATTTT
TRBV10-3	few	NA	TRBJ1-1	CAISEGRDTEAFF	TGTGCCATCAGTGAGGGGAGGGACACTGAAGCTTTCTTT
TRBV11-3	NA	NA	TRBJ2-7	CASSPSQGGIYEQYF	TGTGCCAGCAGCCCGTCACAGGGCGGAATCTACGAGCAGTACTTC
TRBV4-1	once	NA	TRBJ1-5	CASSQQTQGNQPQHF	TGCGCCAGCAGCCAACAAACGCAAGGTAATCAGCCCCAGCATTTT
TRBV9	NA	TRBD1	TRBJ1-2	CASSAIQGGHGYTF	TGTGCCAGCAGCGCTATACAGGGGGGTCATGGCTACACCTTC
TRBV19	NA	NA	TRBJ1-6	CASSPIMNSPLHF	TGTGCCAGTAGTCCCATCATGAATTCACCCCTCCACTTT
TRBV25-1	NA	TRBD1	TRBJ1-6	CASDPGTGLIKHF	TGTGCCAGCGACCCCGGGACAGGGTTAATTAAGCACTTT
TRBV7-9	NA	NA	TRBJ1-5	CASSLGGVSNQPQHF	TGTGCCAGCAGCCTCGGGGGGGTTAGCAATCAGCCCCAGCATTTT